Below, 22 T cell receptor beta chains from the same sample are listed, as sequenced in a study of early T cells in non-severe SARS-CoV-2 infection. TCRdb re-derived calls from the 5' RACE reads in MiXCR, one entry per CDR3 protein. The table lists roughly 35,000 distinct CDR3 sequences, roughly 3.9% of them singletons, with about 9.1% in the top ten. Sequencing was done on a sample of whole blood. These receptors all stem from an adult who was a healthcare worker with PCR-confirmed SARS-CoV-2 infection or an uninfected control (not recorded which).

This chain uses TRBV6-5 with TRBJ2-2; a weak D match, TRBD1 (5 bases). V was cut by 6 bases and J by 4 bases, with 15 bases left in between. Germline assignment: CDR1 MNHEY and CDR2 SVGAGI. This CDR3 has 15 amino acids. The CDR3 DNA sequence: TGTGCCAGCAGGCTAAGGGGATTTGGCACCGGGGAGCTGTTTTTT. Translating it yields CASRLRGFGTGELFF.

This clonotype showed up just once. A much larger clonotype is one base distant, so this may be a read error. This sequence joins TRBV7-9 and TRBJ2-2, with D possibly TRBD1 on 6 matching bases. CDR3 length: 13 residues. Germline assignment: CDR1 SEHNR and CDR2 FQNEAQ (reference sequence). The CDR3 DNA sequence: TGTGTCAGCAGCTCAAGGGGGACCGGGGAGCTGTTTTTT. Protein: CVSSSRGTGELFF.

This clonotype occurred many times. V is TRBV27 and J is TRBJ2-1, with no clear D. Trimming stripped 0 bases from V and 0 bases from J, with 6 bases between. CDR1 and CDR2 from the germline V gene are MNHEY and SMNVEV (reference sequence). The CDR3 consists of 15 residues. CDR3 in DNA: TGTGCCAGCAGTTTATCTTGGTTCTCCTACAATGAGCAGTTCTTC. Translating gives CASSLSWFSYNEQFF.

The sample holds many counts of this clonotype. J is TRBJ2-3 and V is TRBV3-1; D is perhaps TRBD1 (6 bases). The V end was cut by 5 bases, the J end by 3 bases, with 12 bases between. The CDR3 contains 14 residues. Germline CDR1 reads LGHDT; CDR2 reads YNNKEL (reference sequence). This chain's CDR3 is CASSENRVTDTQYF. The DNA of the CDR3 is TGTGCCAGCAGCGAAAACAGGGTGACAGATACGCAGTATTTT.

This clonotype was picked up many times. V gene TRBV4-3 combines with J gene TRBJ2-7; D gene ambiguous. The V end was cut by 0 bases, the J end by 0 bases, with 12 bases between. The germline CDR1 and CDR2 sequences are LGHNA and YSLEER. The CDR3 extends over 16 amino acids. The DNA for the CDR3 is TGCGCCAGCAGCCAAGAAACGAGCGCGAGCTCCTACGAGCAGTACTTC. It yields the protein CASSQETSASSYEQYF.

In its sample, this clonotype was seen many times. The chain carries TRBV12-3 or TRBV12-4 and TRBJ2-3; 8 nucleotides line up with TRBD2. This CDR3 has 17 amino acids. Trimming removed 2 bases from V and 4 bases from J; junction bases left unmatched: 11. The CDR3 DNA is TGTGCCAGCAGTTTATTTCCGAAGCGGGAGTTGTCAGATACGCAGTATTTT. This gives the protein CASSLFPKRELSDTQYF.

This clonotype showed up many times. The rearrangement uses TRBV7-9 and TRBJ2-2, with TRBD2 matching over 12 bases. This CDR3 contains 16 residues. Germline V gene data show CDR1 as SEHNR and CDR2 as FQNEAQ (reference sequence). With 5 bases clipped from V and 3 bases from J, the junction kept 4 bases outside the gene matches. Here the CDR3 DNA reads TGTGCCAGCAGCCAAAGACTAGCGGGAGACACCGGGGAGCTGTTTTTT. Amino acid sequence: CASSQRLAGDTGELFF.

The gene calls are TRBV19 and TRBJ2-1; TRBD1 matches 8 bases. Germline-derived CDR1 and CDR2 are LNHDA and SQIVND (reference sequence). There are 16 residues in the CDR3. The V and J ends lost 5 bases and 5 bases, in that order; junction bases with no gene match: 11. The CDR3 reads CASSSARQGLHNEQFF. The DNA of the CDR3 is TGTGCCAGTAGTTCCGCAAGACAGGGGCTACACAATGAGCAGTTCTTC. The full variable domain, completed using reference TRBV19 and TRBJ2-1, is DGGITQSPKYLFRKEGQNVTLSCEQNLNHDAMYWYRQDPGQGLRLIYYSQIVNDFQKGDIAEGYSVSREKKESFPLTVTSAQKNPTAFYLCASSSARQGLHNEQFFGPGTRLTVL.

This clonotype came up many times. This chain joins TRBV27 and TRBJ1-1; no reliable D call. The CDR3 covers 14 residues. V was cut by 5 bases and J by 4 bases, with 14 bases left in between. Per germline, CDR1 MNHEY and CDR2 SMNVEV (reference sequence). In DNA, the CDR3 is TGTGCCAGCAGTGCGACCCCGCGAAGCACTGAAGCTTTCTTT. This codes for CASSATPRSTEAFF.

This clonotype was counted at least ten times. V gene TRBV28 combines with J gene TRBJ1-1; perhaps TRBD1 as D (6 bases). From germline, CDR1 is MDHEN and CDR2 SYDVKM. With 6 bases removed from V and 0 bases from J, the gap between germline ends came to 8 bases. The CDR3 extends over 13 amino acids. CDR3 bases: TGTGCCAGCAGCGACAGGATGAACACTGAAGCTTTCTTT. Residues: CASSDRMNTEAFF.

This clonotype was seen ten or more times. This chain joins TRBV2 and TRBJ2-5, with D perhaps matching TRBD1 (6 bases). This CDR3 region has 14 residues. V was pared by 1 base and J by 6 bases, with 12 bases between. Germline CDR1 SNHLY, CDR2 FYNNEI. In DNA form, the CDR3 reads TGTGCCAGCAGTGAAGATTACAGGGTTAAGACCCAGTACTTC. The encoded protein is CASSEDYRVKTQYF.

This clonotype was seen a handful of times. The chain links TRBV5-5 to TRBJ1-4; D uncertain. The V end was cut by 1 base, the J end by 0 bases, with 7 bases between. This CDR3 region has 15 residues. Germline V gene data show CDR1 as SGHKS and CDR2 as YYEKEE (reference sequence). The CDR3 DNA sequence: TGTGCCAGCAGCTTGTCGGTATCAACTAATGAAAAACTGTTTTTT. Its translation: CASSLSVSTNEKLFF.

This clonotype was counted at least ten times. The chain is built from TRBV10-3 and TRBJ2-3; 10 nucleotides agree with TRBD2. V gave up 3 bases and J gave up 4 bases; unmatched junction bases: 4. Germline V gene lookup returns CDR1 ENHRY and CDR2 SYGVKD. The CDR3 spans 15 residues. The chain's CDR3 is CAISDSSGSADTQYF. The CDR3 coding sequence is TGTGCCATCAGTGACTCTAGCGGGAGTGCAGATACGCAGTATTTT.

This clonotype was seen repeatedly, ten times or more. The CDR3, as DNA: TGTGCCAGCAGCTTAAGACAGGTGAACACTGAAGCTTTCTTT. Translated, it gives CASSLRQVNTEAFF. V usage is TRBV13 and J usage is TRBJ1-1, with D possibly TRBD1 on 6 matching bases. The CDR3 consists of 14 residues. V was shortened by 2 bases and J by 0 bases, with 7 bases between the two germline ends. Germline loops: CDR1 PRHDT, CDR2 FYEKMQ (reference sequence).

In this sample, this clonotype turned up a few times. This chain uses TRBV20-1 with TRBJ2-3; no firm D call. V gave up 3 bases and J gave up 3 bases, with 7 bases separating them. The V gene's germline CDR1 is DFQATT and CDR2 SNEGSKA (reference sequence). The CDR3 is 12 amino acids. The CDR3 loop is CSARTRTDTQYF. The CDR3 DNA reads TGCAGTGCTAGGACGAGGACAGATACGCAGTATTTT.

This clonotype appeared many times. This chain uses TRBV6-2 or TRBV6-3 with TRBJ2-3; 7 bases match TRBD2. The CDR3 has 14 residues. Per germline, CDR1 MNHEY and CDR2 SVGEGT. J gave up 2 bases and V 2 bases, and 1 base lay outside the gene matches. CDR3: CASSYGRDTDTQYF. CDR3 nucleotides: TGTGCCAGCAGTTACGGGAGGGACACAGATACGCAGTATTTT.

This clonotype was counted at least ten times. CDR3 amino acids: CSAPLAGGQETQYF. CDR3 bases: TGCAGTGCCCCACTAGCGGGAGGTCAAGAGACCCAGTACTTC. V is TRBV20-1 and J is TRBJ2-5, with 12 bases identical to TRBD2. Germline V gene data show CDR1 as DFQATT and CDR2 as SNEGSKA (reference sequence). V dropped 6 bases and J dropped 2; count of bases not matched to a gene: 4. CDR3 length equals 14 residues.

This clonotype was seen only a few times. The chain joins TRBV30 to TRBJ2-3, with 8 bases matching TRBD1. This CDR3 comprises 14 residues. V was pared by 2 bases and J by 6 bases, with 7 bases of the junction left unmatched. Germline values: CDR1 GTSNPN, CDR2 SVGIG (reference sequence). The CDR3 bases are TGTGCCTGGAGTATCAGGACAGGGCTGGATACGCAGTATTTT. Translating it yields CAWSIRTGLDTQYF. Variable domain in full (rest from reference TRBV30 and TRBJ2-3): SQTIHQWPATLVQPVGSPLSLECTVEGTSNPNLYWYRQAAGRGLQLLFYSVGIGQISSEVPQNLSASRPQDRQFILSSKKLLLSDSGFYLCAWSIRTGLDTQYFGPGTRLTVL.

Notes on this clonotype: Just one base apart from a much larger clone, this may be a read error. The chain uses TRBV19 and TRBJ2-1; D not certain. This CDR3 is built from 16 residues. In germline, CDR1 is LNHDA, CDR2 SQIVND (reference sequence). The chain's CDR3 is CACSIGLNINRREQFF. DNA of the CDR3: TGTGCCTGTAGTATAGGTTTAAACATCAACCGTCGTGAGCAGTTCTTC.

By share, this clonotype counts as medium-sized. The genes are TRBV3-1 and TRBJ2-7, with D perhaps TRBD1 or TRBD2 (6 bases each). V lost 4 bases, J lost 3 bases, and 10 bases lay in between. CDR1 LGHDT and CDR2 YNNKEL come from the germline V gene (reference sequence). The CDR3 has 13 residues. CDR3 bases: TGTGCCAGCAGCCGGGGGGCAGGCTACGAGCAGTACTTC. This gives the protein CASSRGAGYEQYF.

This clonotype occurred many times. The chain links TRBV2 to TRBJ2-1; D ambiguous. The CDR3 runs to 15 residues. Trimming took 4 bases from V and 0 from J, leaving 10 bases between them. Germline V gene lookup returns CDR1 SNHLY and CDR2 FYNNEI. CDR3 DNA sequence: TGTGCCAGCAGTGTCGGGCCCGTCTCCTACAATGAGCAGTTCTTC. As protein: CASSVGPVSYNEQFF.

The sample holds many counts of this clonotype. CDR3 sequence: CASAQDRGTDTQYF. The CDR3 DNA follows: TGTGCCAGCGCCCAGGACAGGGGTACAGATACGCAGTATTTT. The chain couples TRBV7-2 to TRBJ2-3, with 9 positions matching TRBD1. The ends lost 8 bases at V and 3 bases at J; junction bases unmatched: 6. The CDR3 contains 14 residues. Germline V gene lookup returns CDR1 SGHTA and CDR2 FQGNSA.